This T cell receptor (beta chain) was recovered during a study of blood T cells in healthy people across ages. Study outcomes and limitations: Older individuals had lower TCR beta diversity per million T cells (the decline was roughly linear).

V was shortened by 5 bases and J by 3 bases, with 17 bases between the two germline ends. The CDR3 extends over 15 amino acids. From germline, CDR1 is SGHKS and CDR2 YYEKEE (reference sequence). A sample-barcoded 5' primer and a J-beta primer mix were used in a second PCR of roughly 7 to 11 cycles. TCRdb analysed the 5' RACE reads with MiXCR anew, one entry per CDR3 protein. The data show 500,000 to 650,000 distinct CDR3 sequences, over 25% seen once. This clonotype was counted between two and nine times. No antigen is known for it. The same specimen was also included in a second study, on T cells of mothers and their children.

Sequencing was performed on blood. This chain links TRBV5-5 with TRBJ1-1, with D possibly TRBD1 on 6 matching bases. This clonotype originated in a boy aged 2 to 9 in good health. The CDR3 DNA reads TGTGCCAGCAGGCTGTCGCAGGGGAGGGACACTGAAGCTTTCTTT. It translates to CASRLSQGRDTEAFF.